What follows are 25 T cell receptor beta chains derived from one specimen sequenced in a study of T cell repertoires in cytomegalovirus infection (dated by TCRdb to the late 2010s). Sequencing used an Illumina HiSeq 1500. The public reads were reprocessed in TCRdb via fastp at Q25 and MiXCR, keeping in-frame beta chains. Each entry is one CDR3 protein sequence, shown with its most common DNA and genes. This sample holds almost 90,000 distinct CDR3 sequences; over 25% were observed only once. The ten largest clonotypes hold approximately 75% of the sample. The meaning of the sample's treatment or condition label: in vitro stimulation with specific CMV peptide epitopes to enrich CMV-specific T cells. For these receptors, no antigen is known. The source material was CD8+ T cells from cultured PBMCs, sampled from culture after CMV antigen stimulation. The source is a human donor in good health (CMV status not recorded). Some clones in this sample may be carry-over from other donors' samples.

The rearrangement uses TRBV2 and TRBJ1-1; the D gene is possibly TRBD1 (6 bases). V shed 2 bases and J shed 0 bases, with 22 bases lying between them. The CDR3 has 19 residues. Germline CDR1 and CDR2: SNHLY and FYNNEI. The CDR3 loop is CASSENVVGTPILNTEAFF. As DNA, the CDR3 is TGTGCCAGCAGTGAAAACGTTGTGGGGACACCCATTCTGAACACTGAAGCTTTCTTT.

The sample holds a few counts of this clonotype. The chain employs TRBV5-4 and TRBJ2-7; 9 bases are shared with TRBD1. After removal of 4 bases from V and 6 bases from J, the junction contained 5 bases not matched to a gene. Germline lookup yields CDR1 SGHNT and CDR2 YYREEE (reference sequence). The length of the CDR3 is 13 residues. The CDR3 nucleotides read TGTGCCAGCAGCAGGTGGACAGGGGCCGAGCAGTACTTC. It encodes CASSRWTGAEQYF.

CDR3 sequence: CASSPIGLAGPDTQYF. CDR3 nucleotides: TGTGCCAGCAGCCCTATAGGACTAGCGGGGCCAGATACGCAGTATTTT. J is TRBJ2-3 and V is TRBV9, with TRBD2 matching 12 bases. V trimming: 4 bases; J trimming: 4 bases; junction bases outside the gene matches: 7. This CDR3 contains 16 residues. The germline gives CDR1 SGDLS, CDR2 YYNGEE. The full variable domain, its missing parts supplied by reference TRBV9 and TRBJ2-3, is DSGVTQTPKHLITATGQRVTLRCSPRSGDLSVYWYQQSLDQGLQFLIQYYNGEERAKGNILERFSAQQFPDLHSELNLSSLELGDSALYFCASSPIGLAGPDTQYFGPGTRLTVL.

This clonotype was seen more than once but under ten times. The rearrangement joins TRBV6-5 to TRBJ1-2; 8 bases are shared with TRBD1. The junction had 9 bases not matched to a gene; V was cut back by 4 bases and J by 2 bases. This CDR3 region has 16 residues. Germline V CDR1 and CDR2: MNHEY, SVGAGI. The DNA for the CDR3 is TGTGCCAGCAGTTCGATAATGGACAGGGTGAACTATGGCTACACCTTC. It translates to CASSSIMDRVNYGYTF.

This clonotype has a count of ten or more. The rearrangement uses TRBV6-1 and TRBJ1-4; D unresolved. Germline assignment: CDR1 MNHNS and CDR2 SASEGT. V lost 1 base and J lost 12, with 9 bases in between. CDR3 size: 12 residues. The CDR3 protein is CASSEGGWQLFF. The CDR3 bases are TGTGCCAGCAGTGAAGGAGGTTGGCAACTGTTTTTT.

The chain has TRBV19 and TRBJ2-4; unclear D gene. Looked up from germline, CDR1 is LNHDA and CDR2 is SQIVND (reference sequence). Trimming pared 7 bases from V and 2 bases from J, leaving 9 bases between. The CDR3 sequence is 13 residues long. Written as DNA, the CDR3 is TGTGCCAGTACTGACATCACCAAAAACATTCAGTACTTC. It yields the protein CASTDITKNIQYF.

The sample holds many counts of this clonotype. The chain couples TRBV7-9 to TRBJ1-1; D is unclear. The CDR3 is 15 residues long. Trimming took off 2 bases at V and 2 bases at J, with 12 bases between the two ends. The germline CDR1 and CDR2 sequences are SEHNR and FQNEAQ (reference sequence). CDR3 protein: CASSLPPRTNTEAFF. Here the CDR3 DNA reads TGTGCCAGCAGCTTACCCCCGCGCACCAACACTGAAGCTTTCTTT.

V usage is TRBV5-5 and J usage is TRBJ2-7, with 7 bases fitting TRBD1. CDR3 length: 14 amino acids. Germline V CDR1 and CDR2: SGHKS, YYEKEE (reference sequence). V was clipped by 5 bases and J by 0 bases; unmatched bases: 5. The CDR3 DNA follows: TGTGCCAGCAGTCTACAGGGGATCTCCTACGAGCAGTACTTC. This codes for CASSLQGISYEQYF.

The chain carries TRBV3-1 and TRBJ2-3; TRBD2 agrees at 7 bases. Per germline, CDR1 LGHDT and CDR2 YNNKEL (reference sequence). J gave up 6 bases and V 4 bases, and 13 bases lay outside the gene matches. The CDR3 is 16 amino acids. The CDR3 protein is CASSLTPRGVSDTQYF. CDR3 DNA: TGTGCCAGCAGCCTCACCCCTCGGGGGGTCTCGGATACGCAGTATTTT.

This clonotype showed up just a few times. This sequence joins TRBV7-2 and TRBJ2-7; the D is unclear. V shed 3 bases and J shed 2 bases, with 8 bases lying between them. The CDR3 extends over 13 amino acids. Germline assignment: CDR1 SGHTA and CDR2 FQGNSA. CDR3 coding DNA: TGTGCCAGCAGCTTGGACGGAACCTACGAGCAGTACTTC. This gives the protein CASSLDGTYEQYF. Full variable domain (missing parts from reference TRBV7-2 and TRBJ2-7): GAGVSQSPSNKVTEKGKDVELRCDPISGHTALYWYRQSLGQGLEFLIYFQGNSAPDKSGLPSDRFSAERTGGSVSTLTIQRTQQEDSAVYLCASSLDGTYEQYFGPGTRLTVT.

The genes are TRBV12-3 or TRBV12-4 and TRBJ1-4, with D possibly being TRBD1 (5 bases). The CDR3 runs 12 residues. V was shortened by 8 bases and J by 5 bases, with 9 bases between the two germline ends. CDR3 sequence reads: CASGAGNEKLFF. DNA for the CDR3: TGTGCCAGCGGGGCCGGGAATGAAAAACTGTTTTTT.

In its sample, this clonotype was seen a few times. V is TRBV9 and J is TRBJ2-1; 7 nucleotides align to TRBD1. The CDR3 runs 15 residues. In germline, CDR1 is SGDLS, CDR2 YYNGEE. V lost 0 bases, J lost 2 bases, and 2 bases stayed unmatched. CDR3 amino acids: CASSVGQGPYNEQFF. Written as DNA, the CDR3 is TGTGCCAGCAGCGTAGGACAGGGCCCCTACAATGAGCAGTTCTTC.

This clonotype was detected ten times or more. CDR3 DNA: TGTGCCAGCAGCTTGCGCGGGACAGGGGAAGCTTTCTTT. Translated: CASSLRGTGEAFF. The chain links TRBV5-4 to TRBJ1-1; TRBD1 matches 9 bases. V was pared by 1 base and J by 8 bases, with 3 bases of the junction left unmatched. The CDR3 is made up of 13 amino acids. From germline, CDR1 is SGHNT and CDR2 YYREEE (reference sequence).

This clonotype showed up just a few times. This sequence joins TRBV9 and TRBJ2-2; 11 bases are a match to TRBD2. CDR1 is SGDLS and CDR2 is YYNGEE in the germline V gene. V was pared by 3 bases and J by 8 bases, with 12 bases of the junction left unmatched. The CDR3 length is 17 residues. The CDR3 region is CASSAKDSGGATGELFF. CDR3 nucleotides: TGTGCCAGCAGCGCAAAGGATAGCGGGGGGGCGACTGGGGAGCTGTTTTTT.

The gene calls are TRBV7-2 and TRBJ1-2, with a possible D match to TRBD1 (5 bases). CDR3 length: 15 residues. Germline loops: CDR1 SGHTA, CDR2 FQGNSA. V lost 3 bases and J lost 2, with 13 bases in between. CDR3 region: CASSLGGTLNYGYTF. The CDR3 coding sequence is TGTGCCAGCAGCTTGGGGGGGACTCTGAACTATGGCTACACCTTC.

The chain employs TRBV18 and TRBJ2-1; D might be TRBD2 (5 bases). V lost 1 base to trimming and J lost 2 bases, with 12 bases between them. This CDR3 region has 16 residues. Looked up from germline, CDR1 is KGHSH and CDR2 is LQKENI. CDR3 region: CASSPQGRETYNEQFF. DNA of the CDR3: TGTGCCAGCTCACCACAGGGTCGGGAAACCTACAATGAGCAGTTCTTC.

V is TRBV19 and J is TRBJ2-6; no firm D call. Trimming cost V 11 bases and J 0 bases, with 14 bases left between them. CDR1 and CDR2 (germline): LNHDA, SQIVND (reference sequence). This CDR3 comprises 15 residues. The CDR3 loop is CASLLTTSGANVLTF. CDR3 nucleotides: TGTGCCTCGCTCCTTACTACCTCTGGGGCCAACGTCCTGACTTTC.

This clonotype was picked up one time. Without the conserved terminal phenylalanine or tryptophan, this CDR3 likely stems from a read error. No DNA is shown, since the ends of the CDR3 on it are uncertain; the CDR3 is the one TCRdb lists. The chain links TRBV6-2 or TRBV6-3 to TRBJ2-1; the listed D gene, TRBD1, was not tested against the DNA. Counting both end residues, the CDR3 totals 14 amino acids. Germline V gene sequence: CDR1 MNHEY, CDR2 SVGEGT. CDR3: CASSYSETVFCPEL.

In DNA form, the CDR3 reads TGTGCCAGCAGTTTAGTCTCCGATTGGGGGGGGGACAATGAGCAGTTCTTC. Encoded protein: CASSLVSDWGGDNEQFF. The chain is built from TRBV27 and TRBJ2-1, with TRBD2 identical over 7 bases. Germline CDR1 MNHEY, CDR2 SMNVEV (reference sequence). With V trimmed by 2 bases and J by 5 bases, 12 bases remained unmatched. CDR3 length equals 17 residues.

CDR3 nucleotide sequence: TGTGCCAGCAGCCGTAGGACGGAGGTTGTGGATACGCAGTATTTT. Translated: CASSRRTEVVDTQYF. The chain couples TRBV7-9 to TRBJ2-3, with TRBD2 as a possible D gene (5 bases). Germline V CDR1 and CDR2: SEHNR, FQNEAQ (reference sequence). The CDR3 is made up of 15 amino acids. V gave up 5 bases and J gave up 6 bases, with 18 bases separating them.

This clonotype was detected only a few times. The chain is built from TRBV18 and TRBJ2-1, with 9 bases that match TRBD2. The V and J ends lost 3 bases and 4 bases, in that order; junction bases with no gene match: 10. Germline V gene sequence: CDR1 KGHSH, CDR2 LQKENI. The CDR3 spans 17 residues. CDR3 in DNA: TGTGCCAGCTCACCCCTGGGTGCTAGCGGGGTTTACAATGAGCAGTTCTTC. Translation: CASSPLGASGVYNEQFF.

This clonotype was seen a handful of times. The chain recombines TRBV6-6 with TRBJ1-4, with D unresolved. The CDR3 consists of 14 residues. Trimming removed 5 bases from V and 1 base from J, with 8 bases in between. Germline values: CDR1 MNHNY, CDR2 SVGAGI (reference sequence). The DNA of the CDR3 is TGTGCCAGCAGTCGCTGGGTAACTAATGAAAAACTGTTTTTT. This sequence encodes CASSRWVTNEKLFF.

This clonotype was picked up many times. DNA for the CDR3: TGTGCCAGCGCCCTGAGGAGGGGGCAGTATGAGCAGTTCTTC. It encodes CASALRRGQYEQFF. The chain has TRBV7-6 and TRBJ2-1, with D perhaps matching TRBD1 (7 bases). Trimming took off 8 bases at V and 8 bases at J, with 19 bases between the two ends. Per the germline V gene, CDR1 is SGHVS and CDR2 is FNYEAQ. CDR3 size: 14 residues.

The chain joins TRBV6-5 to TRBJ2-7; D may match TRBD1 or TRBD2 (5 bases each). The length of the CDR3 is 20 residues. Germline V gene data show CDR1 as MNHEY and CDR2 as SVGAGI. Trimming removed 5 bases from V and 3 bases from J, with 32 bases in between. This CDR3 is CASSPRDLGGFVGQLYEQYF. CDR3 sequence (DNA): TGTGCCAGCAGTCCCAGGGATCTTGGGGGATTTGTGGGGCAGCTCTACGAGCAGTACTTC.

This clonotype has more than one count but fewer than ten. The CDR3 region has the DNA TGTGCCAGTAGTATGTCCGGGAATGGCTATGGCTACACCTTC. Translated, it gives CASSMSGNGYGYTF. The rearrangement joins TRBV19 to TRBJ1-2; unclear D gene. Trimming removed 3 bases from V and 4 bases from J, with 12 bases in between. The CDR3 covers 14 residues. Germline V CDR1 and CDR2: LNHDA, SQIVND (reference sequence).